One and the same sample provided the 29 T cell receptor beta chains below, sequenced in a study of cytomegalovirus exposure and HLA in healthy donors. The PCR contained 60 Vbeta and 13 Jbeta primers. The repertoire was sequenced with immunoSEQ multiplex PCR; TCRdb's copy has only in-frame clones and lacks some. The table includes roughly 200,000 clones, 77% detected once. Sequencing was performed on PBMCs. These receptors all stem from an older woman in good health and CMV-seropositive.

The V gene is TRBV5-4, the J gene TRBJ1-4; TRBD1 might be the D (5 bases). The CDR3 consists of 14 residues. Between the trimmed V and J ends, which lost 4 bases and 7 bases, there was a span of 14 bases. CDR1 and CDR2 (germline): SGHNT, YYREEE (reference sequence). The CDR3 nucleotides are TGTGCCAGCAGCCGCGGGGGGGGAAGTGAAAAACTGTTTTTT. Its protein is CASSRGGGSEKLFF.

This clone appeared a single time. As DNA, the CDR3 is TGTGCCAGTAGTATGGGGGGATTCACCGGGGAGCTGTTTTTT. Protein sequence: CASSMGGFTGELFF. The J gene is TRBJ2-2, the V gene TRBV19, with D perhaps TRBD2 (6 bases). Germline CDR1 and CDR2: LNHDA and SQIVND (reference sequence). V was pared by 3 bases and J by 4 bases, with 9 bases between. This CDR3 has 14 amino acids.

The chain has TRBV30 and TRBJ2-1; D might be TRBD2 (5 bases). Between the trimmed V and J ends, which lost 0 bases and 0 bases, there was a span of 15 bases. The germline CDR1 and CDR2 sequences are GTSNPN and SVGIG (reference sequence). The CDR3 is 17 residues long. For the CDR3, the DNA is TGTGCCTGGAGTGTACGGTCGGGGATGAGCTCCTACAATGAGCAGTTCTTC. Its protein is CAWSVRSGMSSYNEQFF.

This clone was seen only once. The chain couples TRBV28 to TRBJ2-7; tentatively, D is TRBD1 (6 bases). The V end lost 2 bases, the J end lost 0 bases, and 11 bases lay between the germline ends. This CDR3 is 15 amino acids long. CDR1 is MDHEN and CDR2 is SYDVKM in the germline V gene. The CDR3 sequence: CASSLEGVGSYEQYF. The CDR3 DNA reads TGTGCCAGCAGTTTAGAGGGGGTCGGCTCCTACGAGCAGTACTTC.

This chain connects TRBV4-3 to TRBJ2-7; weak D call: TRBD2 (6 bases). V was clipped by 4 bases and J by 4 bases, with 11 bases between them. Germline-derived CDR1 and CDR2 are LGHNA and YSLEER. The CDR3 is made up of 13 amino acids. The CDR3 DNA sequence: TGCGCCAGCAGCCTTCGTGCGGGGTACGAGCAGTACTTC. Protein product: CASSLRAGYEQYF.

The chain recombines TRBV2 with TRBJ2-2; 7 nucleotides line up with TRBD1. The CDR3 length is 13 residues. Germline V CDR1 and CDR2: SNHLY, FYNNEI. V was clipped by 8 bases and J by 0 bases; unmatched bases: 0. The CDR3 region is CASGTANTGELFF. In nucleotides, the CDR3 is TGTGCCAGCGGGACAGCGAACACCGGGGAGCTGTTTTTT.

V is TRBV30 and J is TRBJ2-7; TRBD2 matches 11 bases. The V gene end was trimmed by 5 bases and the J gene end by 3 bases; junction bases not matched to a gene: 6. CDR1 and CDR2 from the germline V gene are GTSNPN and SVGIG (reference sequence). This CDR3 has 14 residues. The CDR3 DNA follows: TGTGCCTGGGGAGGGACTAGCGGATACTACGAGCAGTACTTC. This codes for CAWGGTSGYYEQYF.

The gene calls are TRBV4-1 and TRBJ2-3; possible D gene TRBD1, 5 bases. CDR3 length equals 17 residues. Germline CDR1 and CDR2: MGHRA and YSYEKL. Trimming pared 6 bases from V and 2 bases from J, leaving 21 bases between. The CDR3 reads CASSLQGVGKVTDTQYF. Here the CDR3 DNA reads TGCGCCAGCAGTCTTCAAGGGGTGGGGAAAGTCACAGATACGCAGTATTTT.

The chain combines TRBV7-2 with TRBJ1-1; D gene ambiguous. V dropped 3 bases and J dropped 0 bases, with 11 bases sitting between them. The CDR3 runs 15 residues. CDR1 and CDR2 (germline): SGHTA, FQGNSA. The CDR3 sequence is CASSFTVNMNTEAFF. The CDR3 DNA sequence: TGTGCCAGCAGCTTTACAGTGAACATGAACACTGAAGCTTTCTTT.

CDR3 nucleotide sequence: TGTGCCAGCAGTTACTCGTACACCTCCTACGAGCAGTACTTC. Translation gives CASSYSYTSYEQYF. The chain carries TRBV6-5 and TRBJ2-7; D call uncertain. Germline V gene sequence: CDR1 MNHEY, CDR2 SVGAGI. V was pared by 0 bases and J by 0 bases, with 6 bases between. This CDR3 region has 14 residues.

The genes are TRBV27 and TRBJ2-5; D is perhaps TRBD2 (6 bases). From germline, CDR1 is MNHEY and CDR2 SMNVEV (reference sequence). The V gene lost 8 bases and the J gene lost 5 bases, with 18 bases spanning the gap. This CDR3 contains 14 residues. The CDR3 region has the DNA TGTGCCAGCCGACGACTAGTGGGTCCGGAGACCCAGTACTTC. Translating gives CASRRLVGPETQYF.

The CDR3 nucleotides read TGTGCCAGCAGCCAGACCACTATCCAGTACTTC. This encodes CASSQTTIQYF. J is TRBJ2-5 and V is TRBV14; D is ambiguous. Germline CDR1 SGHDN, CDR2 FVKESK. The CDR3 totals 11 residues. Trimming stripped 3 bases from V and 10 bases from J, with 9 bases between.

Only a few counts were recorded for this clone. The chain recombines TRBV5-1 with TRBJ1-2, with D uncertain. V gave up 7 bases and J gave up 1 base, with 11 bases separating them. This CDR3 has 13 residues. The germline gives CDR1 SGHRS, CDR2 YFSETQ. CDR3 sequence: CASRRDINYGYTF. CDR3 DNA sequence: TGCGCCAGCCGCCGTGACATTAACTATGGCTACACCTTC.

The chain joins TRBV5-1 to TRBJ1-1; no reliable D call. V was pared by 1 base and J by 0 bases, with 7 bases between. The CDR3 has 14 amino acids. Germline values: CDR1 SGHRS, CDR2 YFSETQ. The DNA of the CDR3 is TGCGCCAGCAGCTTGAACGGTTTGAACACTGAAGCTTTCTTT. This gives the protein CASSLNGLNTEAFF.

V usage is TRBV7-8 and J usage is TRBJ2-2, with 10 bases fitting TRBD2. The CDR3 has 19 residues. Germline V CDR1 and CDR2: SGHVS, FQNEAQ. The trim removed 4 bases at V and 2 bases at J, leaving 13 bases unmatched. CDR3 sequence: CASSSRVGGLAENTGELFF. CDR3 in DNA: TGTGCCAGCAGCTCCCGGGTGGGCGGACTAGCGGAAAACACCGGGGAGCTGTTTTTT.

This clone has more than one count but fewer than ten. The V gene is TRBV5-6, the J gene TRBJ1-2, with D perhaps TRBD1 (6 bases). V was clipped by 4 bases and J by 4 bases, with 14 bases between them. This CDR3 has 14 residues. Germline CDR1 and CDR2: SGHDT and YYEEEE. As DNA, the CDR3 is TGTGCCAGCAGCACACAGGGTCGTACCTATGGCTACACCTTC. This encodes CASSTQGRTYGYTF.

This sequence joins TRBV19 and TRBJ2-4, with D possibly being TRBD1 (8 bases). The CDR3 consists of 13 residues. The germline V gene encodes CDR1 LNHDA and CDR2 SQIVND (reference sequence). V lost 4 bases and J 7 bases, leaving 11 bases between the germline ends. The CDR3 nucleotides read TGTGCCAGTAGTAACAGGGGGGGGAACATTCAGTACTTC. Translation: CASSNRGGNIQYF.

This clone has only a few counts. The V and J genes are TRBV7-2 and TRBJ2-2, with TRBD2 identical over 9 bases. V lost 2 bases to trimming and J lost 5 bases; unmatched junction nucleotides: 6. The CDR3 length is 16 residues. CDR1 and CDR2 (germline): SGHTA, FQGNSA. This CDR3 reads CASSLRASGMTGELFF. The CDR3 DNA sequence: TGTGCCAGCAGCTTACGGGCTAGCGGGATGACCGGGGAGCTGTTTTTT.

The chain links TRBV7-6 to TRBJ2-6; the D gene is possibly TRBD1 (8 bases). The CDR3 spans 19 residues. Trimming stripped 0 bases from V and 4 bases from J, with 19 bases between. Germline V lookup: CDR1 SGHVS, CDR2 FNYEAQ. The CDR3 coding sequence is TGTGCCAGCAGCTTAGCGGGGGGGACAGGATCGTCCGGGGCCAACGTCCTGACTTTC. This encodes CASSLAGGTGSSGANVLTF. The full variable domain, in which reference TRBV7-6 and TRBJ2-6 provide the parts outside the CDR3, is GAGVSQSPRYKVTKRGQDVALRCDPISGHVSLYWYRQALGQGPEFLTYFNYEAQQDKSGLPNDRFSAERPEGSISTLTIQRTEQRDSAMYRCASSLAGGTGSSGANVLTFGAGSRLTVL.

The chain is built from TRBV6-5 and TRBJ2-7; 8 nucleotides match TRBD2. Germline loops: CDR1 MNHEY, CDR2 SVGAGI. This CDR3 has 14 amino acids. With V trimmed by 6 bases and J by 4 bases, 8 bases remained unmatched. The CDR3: CASSPQRERYEQYF. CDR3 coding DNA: TGTGCCAGCAGCCCACAGCGGGAGAGATACGAGCAGTACTTC.

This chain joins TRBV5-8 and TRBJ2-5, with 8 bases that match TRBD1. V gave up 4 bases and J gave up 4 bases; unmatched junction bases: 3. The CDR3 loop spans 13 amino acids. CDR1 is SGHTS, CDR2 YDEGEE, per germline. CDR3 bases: TGTGCCAGCAGCGCAGGGGGCGGAGAGACCCAGTACTTC. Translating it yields CASSAGGGETQYF.

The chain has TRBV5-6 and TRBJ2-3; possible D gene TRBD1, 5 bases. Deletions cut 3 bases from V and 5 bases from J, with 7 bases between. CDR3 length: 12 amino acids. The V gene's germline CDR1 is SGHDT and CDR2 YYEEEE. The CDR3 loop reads CASSSGQDTQYF. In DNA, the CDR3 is TGTGCCAGCAGCTCCGGACAAGATACGCAGTATTTT.

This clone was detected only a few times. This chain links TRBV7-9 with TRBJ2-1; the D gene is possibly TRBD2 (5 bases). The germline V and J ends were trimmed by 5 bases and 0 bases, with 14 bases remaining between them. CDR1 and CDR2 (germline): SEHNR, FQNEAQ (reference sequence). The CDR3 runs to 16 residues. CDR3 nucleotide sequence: TGTGCCAGCAGCCCCCCGGGAAGACACTCCTACAATGAGCAGTTCTTC. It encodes CASSPPGRHSYNEQFF.

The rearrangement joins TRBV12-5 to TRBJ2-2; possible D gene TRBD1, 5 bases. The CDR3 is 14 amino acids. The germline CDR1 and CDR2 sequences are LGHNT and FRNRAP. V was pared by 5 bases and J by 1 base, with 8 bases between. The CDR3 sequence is CASGAGQNTGELFF. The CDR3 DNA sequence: TGTGCTAGTGGTGCAGGACAGAACACCGGGGAGCTGTTTTTT.

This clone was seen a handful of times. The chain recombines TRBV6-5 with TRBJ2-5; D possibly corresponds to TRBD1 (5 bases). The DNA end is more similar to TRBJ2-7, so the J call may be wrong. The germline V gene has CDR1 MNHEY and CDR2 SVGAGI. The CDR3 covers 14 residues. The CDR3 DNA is TGTGCCAGCGCGTGGACAAAAGGTCCCTACGAGCAGTACTTC. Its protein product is CASAWTKGPYEQYF.

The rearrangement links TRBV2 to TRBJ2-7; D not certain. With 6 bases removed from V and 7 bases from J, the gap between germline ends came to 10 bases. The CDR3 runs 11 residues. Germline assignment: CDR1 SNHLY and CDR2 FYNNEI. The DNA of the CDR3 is TGTGCCAGCAGCCGAAGCAGGGAGCAGTACTTC. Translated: CASSRSREQYF. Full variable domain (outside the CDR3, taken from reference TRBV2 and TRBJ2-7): EPEVTQTPSHQVTQMGQEVILRCVPISNHLYFYWYRQILGQKVEFLVSFYNNEISEKSEIFDDQFSVERPDGSNFTLKIRSTKLEDSAMYFCASSRSREQYFGPGTRLTVT.

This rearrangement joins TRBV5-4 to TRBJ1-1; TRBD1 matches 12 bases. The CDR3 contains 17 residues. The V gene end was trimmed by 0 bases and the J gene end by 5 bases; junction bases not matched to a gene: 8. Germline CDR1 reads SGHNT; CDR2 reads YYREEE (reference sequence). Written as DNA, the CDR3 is TGTGCCAGCAGCTTGGGGGGCGGGACAGGGGGCCTGACTGAAGCTTTCTTT. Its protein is CASSLGGGTGGLTEAFF.

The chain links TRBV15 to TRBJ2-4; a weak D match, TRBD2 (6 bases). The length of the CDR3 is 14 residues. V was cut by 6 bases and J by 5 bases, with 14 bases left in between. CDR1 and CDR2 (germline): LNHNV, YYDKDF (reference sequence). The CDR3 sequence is CATSLMREQNIQYF. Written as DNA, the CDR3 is TGTGCCACCAGTCTTATGCGGGAACAAAACATTCAGTACTTC.

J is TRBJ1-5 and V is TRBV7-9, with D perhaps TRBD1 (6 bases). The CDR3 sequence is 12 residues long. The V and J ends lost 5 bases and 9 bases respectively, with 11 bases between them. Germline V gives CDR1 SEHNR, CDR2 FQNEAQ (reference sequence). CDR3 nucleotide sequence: TGTGCCAGCAGCGCAGGGGTTTTGCCCCAGCATTTT. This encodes CASSAGVLPQHF.